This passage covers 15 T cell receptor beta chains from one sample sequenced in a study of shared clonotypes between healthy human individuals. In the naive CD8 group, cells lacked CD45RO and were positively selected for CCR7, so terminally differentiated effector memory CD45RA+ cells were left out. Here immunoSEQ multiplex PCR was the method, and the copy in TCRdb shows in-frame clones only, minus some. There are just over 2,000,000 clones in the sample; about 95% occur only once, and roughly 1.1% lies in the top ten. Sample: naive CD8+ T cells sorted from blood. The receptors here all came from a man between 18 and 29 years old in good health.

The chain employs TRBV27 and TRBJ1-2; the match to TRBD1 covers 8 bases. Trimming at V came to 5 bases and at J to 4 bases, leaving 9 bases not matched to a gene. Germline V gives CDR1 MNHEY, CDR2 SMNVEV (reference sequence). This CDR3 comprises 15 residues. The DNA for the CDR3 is TGTGCCAGCAGTCCATTCCCAGGGGGCACCTATGGCTACACCTTC. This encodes CASSPFPGGTYGYTF.

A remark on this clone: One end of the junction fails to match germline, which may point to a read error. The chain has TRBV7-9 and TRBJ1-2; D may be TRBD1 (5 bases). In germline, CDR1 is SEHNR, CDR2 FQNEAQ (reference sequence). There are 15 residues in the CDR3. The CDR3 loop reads CASSLAERTPYSYTF. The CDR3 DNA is TGTGCCAGCAGCTTAGCGGAAAGGACACCCTATAGCTACACCTTC.

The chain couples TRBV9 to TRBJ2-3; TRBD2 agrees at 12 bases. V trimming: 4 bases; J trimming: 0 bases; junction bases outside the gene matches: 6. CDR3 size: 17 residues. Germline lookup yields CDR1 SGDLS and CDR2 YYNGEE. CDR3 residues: CASSTRTSGASTDTQYF. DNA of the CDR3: TGTGCCAGCAGCACCAGGACTAGCGGGGCGAGCACAGATACGCAGTATTTT.

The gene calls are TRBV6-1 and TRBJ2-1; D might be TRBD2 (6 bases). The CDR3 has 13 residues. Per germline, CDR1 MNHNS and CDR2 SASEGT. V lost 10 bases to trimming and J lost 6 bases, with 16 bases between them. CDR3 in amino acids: CATGDSFPNEQFF. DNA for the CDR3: TGTGCCACCGGGGACTCCTTTCCCAATGAGCAGTTCTTC.

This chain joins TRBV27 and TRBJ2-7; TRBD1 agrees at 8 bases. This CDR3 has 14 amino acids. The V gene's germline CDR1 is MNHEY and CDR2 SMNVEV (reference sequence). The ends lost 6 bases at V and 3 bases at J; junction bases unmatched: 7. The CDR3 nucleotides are TGTGCCAGCAGCCAAGGACAGGGCTACTACGAGCAGTACTTC. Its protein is CASSQGQGYYEQYF.

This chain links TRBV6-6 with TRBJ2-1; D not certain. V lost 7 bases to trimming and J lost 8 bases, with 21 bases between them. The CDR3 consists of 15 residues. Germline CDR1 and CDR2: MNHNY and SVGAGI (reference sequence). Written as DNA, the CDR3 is TGTGCCAGCACCCTCACCCCTCACTTGAGTCATGAGCAGTTCTTC. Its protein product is CASTLTPHLSHEQFF.

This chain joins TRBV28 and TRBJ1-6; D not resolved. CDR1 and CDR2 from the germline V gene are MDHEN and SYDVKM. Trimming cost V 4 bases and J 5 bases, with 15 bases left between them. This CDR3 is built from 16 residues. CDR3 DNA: TGTGCCAGCAGTTCCGTTGAGGTTCTGGATAATTCACCCCTCCACTTT. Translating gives CASSSVEVLDNSPLHF.

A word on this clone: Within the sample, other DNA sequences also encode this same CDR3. CDR3 sequence reads: CASSLVGEETQYF. The CDR3 DNA follows: TGTGCCAGCAGCTTGGTTGGGGAAGAGACCCAGTACTTC. The chain links TRBV5-4 to TRBJ2-5; no definite D call. The CDR3 spans 13 residues. Between the trimmed V and J ends, which lost 0 bases and 3 bases, there was a span of 6 bases. Germline assignment: CDR1 SGHNT and CDR2 YYREEE (reference sequence).

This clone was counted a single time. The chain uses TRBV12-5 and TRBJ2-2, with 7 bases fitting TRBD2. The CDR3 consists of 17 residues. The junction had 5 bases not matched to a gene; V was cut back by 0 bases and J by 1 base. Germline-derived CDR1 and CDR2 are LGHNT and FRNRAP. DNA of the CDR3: TGTGCTAGTGGTTTGGTACACATAGCGGGGAACACCGGGGAGCTGTTTTTT. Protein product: CASGLVHIAGNTGELFF.

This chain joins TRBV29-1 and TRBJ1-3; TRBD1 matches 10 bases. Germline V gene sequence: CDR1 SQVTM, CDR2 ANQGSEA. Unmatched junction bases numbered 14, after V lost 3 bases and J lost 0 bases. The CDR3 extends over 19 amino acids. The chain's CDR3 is CSVEGIGSGTGASGNTIYF. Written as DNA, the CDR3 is TGCAGCGTTGAGGGAATAGGGTCGGGGACAGGGGCCTCTGGAAACACCATATATTTT.

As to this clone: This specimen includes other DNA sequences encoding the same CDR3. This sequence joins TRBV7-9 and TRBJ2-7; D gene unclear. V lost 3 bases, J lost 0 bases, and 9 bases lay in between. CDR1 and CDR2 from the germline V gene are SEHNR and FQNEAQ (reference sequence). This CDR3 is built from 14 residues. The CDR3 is CASSLVTGSYEQYF. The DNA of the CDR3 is TGTGCCAGCAGCTTGGTTACTGGCTCCTACGAGCAGTACTTC.

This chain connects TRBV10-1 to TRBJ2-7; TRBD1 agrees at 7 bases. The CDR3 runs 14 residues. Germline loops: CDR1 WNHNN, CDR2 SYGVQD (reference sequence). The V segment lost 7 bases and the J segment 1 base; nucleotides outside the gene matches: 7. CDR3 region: CASINRGQSYEQYF. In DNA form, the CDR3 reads TGCGCCAGCATAAACCGGGGACAGTCCTACGAGCAGTACTTC.

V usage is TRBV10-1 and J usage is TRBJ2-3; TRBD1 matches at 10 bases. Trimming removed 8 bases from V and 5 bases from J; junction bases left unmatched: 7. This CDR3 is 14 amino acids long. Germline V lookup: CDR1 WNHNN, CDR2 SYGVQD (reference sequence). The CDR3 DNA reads TGCGCCAGCGGACAGGGGGTTCTAGGAGATACGCAGTATTTT. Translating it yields CASGQGVLGDTQYF.

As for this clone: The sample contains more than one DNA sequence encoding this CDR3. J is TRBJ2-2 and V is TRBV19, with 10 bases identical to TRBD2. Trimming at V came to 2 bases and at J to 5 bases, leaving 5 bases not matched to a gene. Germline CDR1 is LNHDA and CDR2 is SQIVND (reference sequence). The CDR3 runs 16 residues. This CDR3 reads CASSILAGEGTGELFF. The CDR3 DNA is TGTGCCAGTAGTATACTAGCGGGAGAAGGAACCGGGGAGCTGTTTTTT.

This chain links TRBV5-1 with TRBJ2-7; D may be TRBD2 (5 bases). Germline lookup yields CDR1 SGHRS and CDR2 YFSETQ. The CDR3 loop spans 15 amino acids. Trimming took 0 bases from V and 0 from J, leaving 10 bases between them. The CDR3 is CASSLASGDSYEQYF. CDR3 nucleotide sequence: TGCGCCAGCAGCTTGGCCAGCGGAGACTCCTACGAGCAGTACTTC.